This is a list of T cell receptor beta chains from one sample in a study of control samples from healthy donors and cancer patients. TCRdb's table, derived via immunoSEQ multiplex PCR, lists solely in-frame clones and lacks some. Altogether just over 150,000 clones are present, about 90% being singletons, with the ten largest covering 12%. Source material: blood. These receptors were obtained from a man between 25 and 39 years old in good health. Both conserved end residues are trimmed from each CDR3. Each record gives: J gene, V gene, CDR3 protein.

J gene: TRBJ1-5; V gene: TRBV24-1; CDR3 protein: ATSDGNSDSNQPQH
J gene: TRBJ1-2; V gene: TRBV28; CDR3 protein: ASGSSQRANYGYT
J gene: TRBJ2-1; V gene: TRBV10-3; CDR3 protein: AISEWDGEQF
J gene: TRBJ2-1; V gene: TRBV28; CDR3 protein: ASIFGTSGIRGFIDEQF
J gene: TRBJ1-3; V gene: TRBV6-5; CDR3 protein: ASREDRRNTIY
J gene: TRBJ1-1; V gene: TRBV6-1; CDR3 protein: ASSDLRDRSEAF
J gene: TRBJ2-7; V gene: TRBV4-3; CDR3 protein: ASSQDNSGPGEQY
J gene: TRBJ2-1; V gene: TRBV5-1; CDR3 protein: ASSFGGNLNEQF
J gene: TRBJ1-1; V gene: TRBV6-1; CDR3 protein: ASSEQGPKNTEAF
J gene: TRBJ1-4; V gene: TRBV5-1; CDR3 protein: ASSLGQKNERLF
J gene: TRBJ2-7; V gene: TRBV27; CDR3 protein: ASSLTALDPTQY
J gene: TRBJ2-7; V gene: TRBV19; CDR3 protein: ASSTLAGDPYEQY
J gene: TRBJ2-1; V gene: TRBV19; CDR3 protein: ASSPAGGPTNEQF
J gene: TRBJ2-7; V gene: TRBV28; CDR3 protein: ASRTGGSYEQY
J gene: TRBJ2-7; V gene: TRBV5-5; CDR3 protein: ASSLASRNYEQY
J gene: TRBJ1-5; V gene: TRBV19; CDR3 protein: ASSKPQTGSQPQH
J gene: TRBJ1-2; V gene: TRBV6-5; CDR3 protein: ASSGGTATNYGYT
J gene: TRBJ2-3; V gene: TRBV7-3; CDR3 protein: ASSLAGARPDTQY
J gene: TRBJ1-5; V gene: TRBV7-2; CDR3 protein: ASSFSEGGYQPQH
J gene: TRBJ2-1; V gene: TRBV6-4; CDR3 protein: ASSDSSAGQSNEQF
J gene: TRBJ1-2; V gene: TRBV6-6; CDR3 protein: ASNRETGNYGYT
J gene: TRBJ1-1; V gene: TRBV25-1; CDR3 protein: ASSVGTEAF
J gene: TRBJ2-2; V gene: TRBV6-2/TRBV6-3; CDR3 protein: ASSPPGLAGYPPVGLF
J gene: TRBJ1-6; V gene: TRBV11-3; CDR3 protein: ASSLRPGSPLH
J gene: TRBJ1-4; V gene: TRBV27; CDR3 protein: ASSLGGGANEKLF
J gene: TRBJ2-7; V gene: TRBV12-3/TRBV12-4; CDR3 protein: ASSKNRYEQY
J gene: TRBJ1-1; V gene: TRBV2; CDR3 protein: ASSDRGSTEAF
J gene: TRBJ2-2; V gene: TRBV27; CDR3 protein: ASKNTGELF
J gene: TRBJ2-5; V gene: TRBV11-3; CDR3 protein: ASSLNRDATQY
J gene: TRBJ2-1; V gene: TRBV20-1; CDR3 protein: SASIAGVLSEQF
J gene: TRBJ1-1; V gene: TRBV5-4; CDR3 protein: ASSPQTAPNTEAF
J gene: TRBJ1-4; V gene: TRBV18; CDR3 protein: ASSPPAGLNEKLF
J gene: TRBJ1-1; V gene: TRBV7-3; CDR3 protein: ASSPDEGMNTEAF
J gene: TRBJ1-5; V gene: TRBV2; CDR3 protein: ASSPGLNQPQH
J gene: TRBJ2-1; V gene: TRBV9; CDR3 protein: ASSVVGVAGEQF
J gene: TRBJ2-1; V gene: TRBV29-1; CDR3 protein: SVERQGNEQF
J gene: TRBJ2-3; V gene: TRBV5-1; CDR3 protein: ASSLAWTSTDTQY
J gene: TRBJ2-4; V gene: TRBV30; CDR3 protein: AWSRGARDIQY
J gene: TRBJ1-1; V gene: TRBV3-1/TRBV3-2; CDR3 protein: ASSQGRMDSEAF
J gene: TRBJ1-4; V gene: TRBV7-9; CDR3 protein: ASSPRTGGSSKLF
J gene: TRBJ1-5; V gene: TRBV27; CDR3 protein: ASSLRGSLGFSNQPQH
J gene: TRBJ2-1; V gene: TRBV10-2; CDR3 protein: ASSDLRRENNEQF
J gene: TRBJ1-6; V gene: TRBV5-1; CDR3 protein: ASSLGGGAPEVALH
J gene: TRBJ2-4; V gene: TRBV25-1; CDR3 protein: ASSEVGVENIQY
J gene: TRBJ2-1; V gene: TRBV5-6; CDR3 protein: ASSLVVREEFNEQF
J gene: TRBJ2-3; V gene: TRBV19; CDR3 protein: ASSTGLAANTDTQY
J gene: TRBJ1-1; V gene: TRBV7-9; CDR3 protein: ASSLVRAEAF
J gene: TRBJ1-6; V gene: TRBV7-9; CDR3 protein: ASSLGQDLGSPLH
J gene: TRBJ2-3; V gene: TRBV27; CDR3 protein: ASSPILAGLTDTQY